This paragraph covers one T cell receptor beta chain sequence. The source of the sample is a study of T cell responses to AZD1222 COVID-19 vaccine. This CDR3 is built from 13 residues. V was pared by 4 bases and J by 1 base, with 7 bases between. Germline V CDR1 and CDR2: SGHTA, FQGNSA. Repertoires were generated with immunoSEQ multiplex PCR, while TCRdb's copy carries only in-frame clones and drops some. This table has 78,000 or so clones, more than 70% appearing once. This chain links TRBV7-2 with TRBJ1-1; D gene ambiguous. The TCR sequence derives from an adult in good health. The source was peripheral blood, collected on day 0 of AZD1222 vaccination. In nucleotides, the CDR3 is TGTGCCAGCAGCTCAAGACGGAACACTGAAGCTTTCTTT. This codes for CASSSRRNTEAFF.